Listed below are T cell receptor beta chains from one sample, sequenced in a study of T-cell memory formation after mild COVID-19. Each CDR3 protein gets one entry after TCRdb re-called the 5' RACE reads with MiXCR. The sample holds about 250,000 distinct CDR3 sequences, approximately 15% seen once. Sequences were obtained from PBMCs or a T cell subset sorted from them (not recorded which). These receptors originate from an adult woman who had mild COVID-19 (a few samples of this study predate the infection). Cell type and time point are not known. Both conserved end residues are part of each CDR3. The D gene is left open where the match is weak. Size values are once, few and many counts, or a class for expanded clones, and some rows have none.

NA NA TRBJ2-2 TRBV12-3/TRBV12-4 TGTGCCAGCAGGGCCTACACCGGGGAGCTGTTTTTT CASRAYTGELFF
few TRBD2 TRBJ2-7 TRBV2 TGTGCCAGCAGTGAAGACGAGACTAGCGGTTACTACGAGCAGTACTTC CASSEDETSGYYEQYF
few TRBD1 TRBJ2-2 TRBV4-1 TGCGCCAGCAGCGTTAGGGCAGGGGGGAACACCGGGGAGCTGTTTTTT CASSVRAGGNTGELFF
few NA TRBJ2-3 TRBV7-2 TGTGCCAGCAGCTATGGTGGCCAGCTAGGCCTCACTGATACGCAGTATTTT CASSYGGQLGLTDTQYF
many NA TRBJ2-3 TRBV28 TGTGCCAGCTGGGGCAGGGGAACGGGCACAGATACGCAGTATTTT CASWGRGTGTDTQYF
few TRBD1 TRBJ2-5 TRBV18 TGTGCCAGCTCTCAAGGGACAGGGACGGGGGAGACCCAGTACTTC CASSQGTGTGETQYF
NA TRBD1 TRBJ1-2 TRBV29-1 TGCAGCGCATCTGACAGGGGATGGTATGGCTACACCTTC CSASDRGWYGYTF
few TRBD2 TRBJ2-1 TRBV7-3 TGTGCCAGCAGCCCGGGACTAGCTACCGTCGAGCAGTTCTTC CASSPGLATVEQFF
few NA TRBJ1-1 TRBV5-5 TGTGCCAGCAGCTCCCACGGGGGGGTGCGTGGAGCTTTCTTT CASSSHGGVRGAFF
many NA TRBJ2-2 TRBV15 TGTGCCACCAGCCTTGGAGGGGGGTTCACCGGGGAGCTGTTTTTT CATSLGGGFTGELFF
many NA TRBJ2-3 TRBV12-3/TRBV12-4 TGTGCCAGCAGTATACAGGTTAACACAGATACGCAGTATTTT CASSIQVNTDTQYF
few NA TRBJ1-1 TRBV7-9 TGTGCCAGCAACTCCCTGGACAACAAAGCTTTCTTT CASNSLDNKAFF
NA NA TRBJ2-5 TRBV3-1 TGTGCCAGCAGCCACCGAAAGGGAACTAGCAGACAAGAGACCCAGTACTTC CASSHRKGTSRQETQYF
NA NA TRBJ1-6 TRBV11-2 TGTGCCAGCAGCTTAGAACTGATTAGATCACCCCTCCACTTT CASSLELIRSPLHF
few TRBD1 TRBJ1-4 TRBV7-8 TGTGCCAGCAGCCGGGACAGGGGGCTCGGGAATGAAAAACTGTTTTTT CASSRDRGLGNEKLFF
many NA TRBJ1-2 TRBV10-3 TGTGCCATCAGTGAAAAAGGGGGAATGGATGGCTACACCTTC CAISEKGGMDGYTF
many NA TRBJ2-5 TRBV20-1 TGCAGTGCTAGAGATTGGCAGTCCCAAGAGACCCAGTACTTC CSARDWQSQETQYF
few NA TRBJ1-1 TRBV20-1 TGCAGCGGTCTCCCGGGACATTATATTATGAACACTGAAGCTTTCTTT CSGLPGHYIMNTEAFF
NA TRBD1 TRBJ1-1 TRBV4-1 TGCGCCAGCAGCCGAACCGGGACAGTGGTTGAAGCTTTCTTT CASSRTGTVVEAFF
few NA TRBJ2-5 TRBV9 TGTGCCAGCAGCGTAACGGGGAGAGAGACCCAGTACTTC CASSVTGRETQYF
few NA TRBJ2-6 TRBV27 TGTGCCAGCAGTTTAGTTACTGGGGCCAACGTCCTGACTTTC CASSLVTGANVLTF
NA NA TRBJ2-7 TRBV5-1 TGCGCCAGCAGCCACCGGAGGGGCCCAAGCTCCTACGAGCAGTACTTC CASSHRRGPSSYEQYF
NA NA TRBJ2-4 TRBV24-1 TGTGCCACCAGTGACGCAGGACAGACGGGAGCCAAAAACATTCAGTACTTC CATSDAGQTGAKNIQYF
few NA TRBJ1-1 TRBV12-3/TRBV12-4 TGTGCCAGCCGAACCAGACAGCTACGAGCTTTCTTT CASRTRQLRAFF
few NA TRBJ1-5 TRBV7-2 TGTGCCAGCAGCTTAGAGTGGAATCAGCCCCAGCATTTT CASSLEWNQPQHF
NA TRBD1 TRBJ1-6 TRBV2 TGTGCCAGCAGTGATAAGGGGGCCTTGGATTCACCCCTCCACTTT CASSDKGALDSPLHF
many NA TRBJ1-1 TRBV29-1 TGCAGCGTTGAACTCCCGGGCACTGAAGCTTTCTTT CSVELPGTEAFF
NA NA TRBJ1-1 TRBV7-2 TGTGCCAGCAGCTTAGTAGGTTTAGGGGGAGTTACTGAAGCTTTCTTT CASSLVGLGGVTEAFF